The 17 T cell receptor beta chains presented below share a single source sample, sequenced in a study of T-cell reconstitution after alpha-beta-depleted transplantation in children. Preparing the TCRbeta library involved the use of unique molecular identifiers. Using its own MiXCR run on the PCR reads, TCRdb lists one record per CDR3 protein. The table includes about 400,000 distinct CDR3 sequences, 15% to 20% detected once. The starting material was PBMCs, mostly from graft donor cells, obtained 360 days after TCRalphabeta/CD19-depleted stem cell transplant. The receptors here all came from a boy younger than two who had a stem cell transplant for Wiskott-Aldrich syndrome, so the T cells may come from the graft donor.

This clonotype was observed a few times. The gene calls are TRBV12-3 or TRBV12-4 and TRBJ1-5, with 8 bases identical to TRBD1. Trimming removed 8 bases from V and 6 bases from J; junction bases left unmatched: 12. The CDR3 is 15 amino acids. CDR3 amino acids: CASGDRGEKSQPQHF. The CDR3, as DNA: TGTGCCAGCGGTGACAGGGGCGAAAAGAGTCAGCCCCAGCATTTT.

This chain joins TRBV5-1 and TRBJ2-1, with unresolved D. Germline values: CDR1 SGHRS, CDR2 YFSETQ. The CDR3 has 15 residues. Trimming took 2 bases from V and 5 from J, leaving 14 bases between them. CDR3 sequence reads: CASSFLGPWDNEQFF. In DNA form, the CDR3 reads TGCGCCAGCAGCTTTTTAGGACCCTGGGACAATGAGCAGTTCTTC.

The V gene is TRBV10-3, the J gene TRBJ2-5, with 8 positions matching TRBD1. With 4 bases clipped from V and 5 bases from J, the junction kept 9 bases outside the gene matches. Germline values: CDR1 ENHRY, CDR2 SYGVKD. CDR3 length: 15 residues. CDR3 sequence: CAISAGQGRGETQYF. DNA of the CDR3: TGTGCCATCAGTGCTGGACAGGGCCGGGGGGAGACCCAGTACTTC.

The V gene is TRBV12-3 or TRBV12-4, the J gene TRBJ2-7; 7 bases fit TRBD1. The CDR3 has 15 residues. Trimming took 7 bases from V and 1 from J; bases not matched to a gene: 10. CDR3 sequence: CASTARGSVSYEQYF. The DNA of the CDR3 is TGTGCCAGCACCGCCAGGGGGAGTGTGTCCTACGAGCAGTACTTC.

This clonotype was recorded only once. The rearrangement links TRBV6-1 to TRBJ2-3, with 8 bases matching TRBD2. The CDR3 consists of 16 residues. Germline-derived CDR1 and CDR2 are MNHNS and SASEGT. V gave up 7 bases and J gave up 0 bases; unmatched junction bases: 9. The CDR3 region is CASTRRLATSTDTQYF. In DNA form, the CDR3 reads TGTGCCAGCACGAGGAGACTAGCGACGAGCACAGATACGCAGTATTTT.

The chain uses TRBV29-1 and TRBJ1-4; 10 bases map to TRBD1. This CDR3 has 15 amino acids. With V trimmed by 5 bases and J by 8 bases, 11 bases remained unmatched. The germline CDR1 and CDR2 sequences are SQVTM and ANQGSEA. CDR3 DNA: TGCAGCGTTTCCAACGCCGGGACAGGGGCGGAAAAACTGTTTTTT. It is translated as CSVSNAGTGAEKLFF.

This clonotype was counted a few times. The chain links TRBV29-1 to TRBJ2-1, with 9 bases lining up with TRBD2. The V gene's germline CDR1 is SQVTM and CDR2 ANQGSEA. V shed 3 bases, J shed 12 bases, and the junction held 3 bases outside the gene matches. The CDR3 spans 11 residues. The CDR3 sequence: CSVEAGGWQFF. DNA for the CDR3: TGCAGCGTTGAGGCGGGGGGGTGGCAGTTCTTC.

This clonotype was observed a few times. The chain has TRBV7-2 and TRBJ1-4, with TRBD1 as a possible D gene (5 bases). V gave up 0 bases and J gave up 3 bases, with 8 bases separating them. CDR1 is SGHTA and CDR2 is FQGNSA in the germline V gene. This CDR3 contains 15 residues. This CDR3 reads CASSLAGTANEKLFF. The CDR3 bases are TGTGCCAGCAGCTTAGCGGGGACGGCTAATGAAAAACTGTTTTTT.

This clonotype was counted a few times. The chain uses TRBV29-1 and TRBJ1-4; 8 bases fit TRBD1. The germline gives CDR1 SQVTM, CDR2 ANQGSEA. V trimming: 0 bases; J trimming: 10 bases; junction bases outside the gene matches: 19. This CDR3 contains 18 residues. The chain's CDR3 is CSVEDQIGRGPSRRKLFF. Written as DNA, the CDR3 is TGCAGCGTTGAAGATCAAATTGGCAGGGGGCCTTCCCGGAGAAAACTGTTTTTT.

This clonotype was observed a few times. This chain joins TRBV29-1 and TRBJ2-1; tentatively, D is TRBD2 (7 bases). V was trimmed by 4 bases and J by 4 bases, leaving 17 bases between them. In germline, CDR1 is SQVTM, CDR2 ANQGSEA. This CDR3 has 15 amino acids. The CDR3 nucleotides are TGCAGCGTTGTCGGGGGGCCACCAGGTTACAATGAGCAGTTCTTC. As protein: CSVVGGPPGYNEQFF.

The chain joins TRBV4-3 to TRBJ2-7, with D unresolved. The V end lost 1 base, the J end lost 3 bases, and 16 bases lay between the germline ends. Germline V gene data show CDR1 as LGHNA and CDR2 as YSLEER. The length of the CDR3 is 16 residues. This CDR3 reads CASSQVARGSLYEQYF. As DNA, the CDR3 is TGCGCCAGCAGCCAAGTGGCTCGCGGATCCCTCTACGAGCAGTACTTC.

V usage is TRBV20-1 and J usage is TRBJ2-3; D possibly corresponds to TRBD2 (5 bases). Germline V CDR1 and CDR2: DFQATT, SNEGSKA (reference sequence). The CDR3 runs 12 residues. V shed 5 bases and J shed 5 bases, with 11 bases lying between them. The CDR3 DNA sequence: TGCAGTGCTCCTACTAGTGGAGATACGCAGTATTTT. This codes for CSAPTSGDTQYF.

V and J are TRBV20-1 and TRBJ2-3; no clear D gene. V lost 1 base, J lost 1 base, and 15 bases lay in between. Germline loops: CDR1 DFQATT, CDR2 SNEGSKA (reference sequence). This CDR3 has 16 residues. DNA for the CDR3: TGCAGTGCTAGAGCTGCTCTAGGACCTGGCACAGATACGCAGTATTTT. The encoded protein is CSARAALGPGTDTQYF.

This clonotype was observed a few times. The chain joins TRBV30 to TRBJ2-2; D gene ambiguous. V gave up 2 bases and J gave up 0 bases, with 16 bases separating them. The CDR3 is made up of 17 amino acids. The germline V gene encodes CDR1 GTSNPN and CDR2 SVGIG (reference sequence). The CDR3 DNA reads TGTGCCTGGAGTAGTCTGGGCAGAGTATCGAACACCGGGGAGCTGTTTTTT. Translated: CAWSSLGRVSNTGELFF.

This clonotype was counted only a few times. The chain recombines TRBV20-1 with TRBJ2-1; 9 bases line up with TRBD2. The CDR3 spans 15 residues. Losses at the gene ends were 6 bases for V and 0 bases for J; bases not matched to a gene: 6. The germline CDR1 and CDR2 sequences are DFQATT and SNEGSKA (reference sequence). In nucleotides, the CDR3 is TGCAGTGCAACGGGACTAGCAGTCTCCTACAATGAGCAGTTCTTC. Its translation: CSATGLAVSYNEQFF.

This clonotype was counted many times. The chain has TRBV5-1 and TRBJ2-1; D not certain. This CDR3 spans 15 amino acids. Germline V gene lookup returns CDR1 SGHRS and CDR2 YFSETQ. With 0 bases removed from V and 9 bases from J, the gap between germline ends came to 16 bases. The CDR3 spells CASSLALTPAAEQFF. In DNA, the CDR3 is TGCGCCAGCAGCTTGGCCCTCACTCCCGCCGCTGAGCAGTTCTTC.

This clonotype was seen only a few times. This chain joins TRBV6-5 and TRBJ1-2, with D possibly matching TRBD1 (5 bases). There are 15 residues in the CDR3. CDR1 is MNHEY, CDR2 SVGAGI, per germline. The ends were cut back, 0 bases at V and 7 bases at J, with 15 bases in the middle. CDR3 bases: TGTGCCAGCAGTTACTCGCCAGGGCTTCTTGGTGGCTACACCTTC. It specifies CASSYSPGLLGGYTF.